These 9 T cell receptor delta chains originate from one sample sequenced in a study of Vδ1+ human thymocytes (dated by TCRdb to the late 2010s). Sequencer: Illumina MiSeq. RNA was extracted with the RNeasy mini kit and reverse transcribed using Superscript III. CDR3 amplicons were generated by multiplex PCR with pooled V-gene forward primers and a constant-region reverse primer carrying Illumina adaptor overhangs. TCRdb reprocessed the public data with the CATT caller; entries with the same nucleotide sequence were combined afterwards. The sample yields roughly 55,000 delta-chain clones; approximately 15% were counted once. The leading ten clones occupy roughly 0.46% of the sample. Which antigens these TCRs recognize remains unknown. Points the paper makes about the study in general: Thymic TRG and TRD repertoires appeared highly polyclonal with Gaussian CDR3 length distributions, unlike oligoclonal peripheral blood repertoires.

Source material: Vdelta1+ gamma-delta thymocytes from the thymus. Per the publication, the cell subset or site label means: FACS-sorted CD3+ TCRalphabeta- TCRVdelta1+ TCRVdelta2- thymocytes. These TCRs come from a boy under two years old who had congenital heart surgery.

This chain connects TRDV1 to TRDJ1, with 10 bases lining up with TRDD3. The germline V gene encodes CDR1 TSWWSYY and CDR2 QGS. The length of the CDR3 is 21 residues. The ends lost 4 bases at V and 1 base at J; junction bases unmatched: 21. CDR3 DNA sequence: TGTGCTCTTGGGGCCTGGGGACCCCGTACTGGGGGATTAGAAGGCACCGATAAACTCATCTTT. As protein: CALGAWGPRTGGLEGTDKLIF.

The rearrangement joins TRDV1 to TRDJ1, with TRDD3 matching 10 bases. The CDR3 contains 18 residues. J gave up 0 bases and V 1 base, and 8 bases lay outside the gene matches. Per germline, CDR1 TSWWSYY and CDR2 QGS. The CDR3 sequence: CALGERLCTGGYTDKLIF. The CDR3 DNA sequence: TGTGCTCTTGGGGAACGACTTTGTACTGGGGGATACACCGATAAACTCATCTTT.

V usage is TRDV1 and J usage is TRDJ1; D might be TRDD3 (6 bases). V was cut by 1 base and J by 0 bases, with 21 bases left in between. The CDR3 is made up of 19 amino acids. The V gene's germline CDR1 is TSWWSYY and CDR2 QGS. The CDR3 reads CALGERCGGGTSYTDKLIF. The CDR3 DNA sequence: TGTGCTCTTGGGGAACGGTGCGGTGGGGGGACTTCGTACACCGATAAACTCATCTTT.

In its sample, this clone was seen a few times. V and J are TRDV1 and TRDJ1, with a possible D match to TRDD3 (9 bases). Per the germline V gene, CDR1 is TSWWSYY and CDR2 is QGS. This CDR3 has 19 amino acids. The V and J ends lost 5 bases and 9 bases respectively, with 34 bases between them. The CDR3 protein is CALGIPRPSYEWGILELIF. CDR3 DNA sequence: TGTGCTCTTGGGATACCCAGGCCTTCCTATGAGTGGGGGATATTGGAACTCATCTTT.

This clone has just a few counts. This chain links TRDV1 with TRDJ1; 8 nucleotides align to TRDD3. This CDR3 is built from 18 residues. The junction had 12 bases not matched to a gene; V was cut back by 2 bases and J by 1 base. Germline CDR1 is TSWWSYY and CDR2 is QGS. The DNA of the CDR3 is TGTGCTCTTGGGGAAGACTGGGGGCTCACTCCTGGCACCGATAAACTCATCTTT. Its translation: CALGEDWGLTPGTDKLIF.

The chain joins TRDV1 to TRDJ1; possibly TRDD3 for D (7 bases). This CDR3 contains 19 residues. Trimming pared 1 base from V and 2 bases from J, leaving 23 bases between. CDR1 and CDR2 (germline): TSWWSYY, QGS. CDR3 in amino acids: CALGERVSYVLGPTDKLIF. In DNA form, the CDR3 reads TGTGCTCTTGGGGAACGGGTCTCCTACGTACTGGGGCCAACCGATAAACTCATCTTT.

This clone came up a few times. V usage is TRDV1 and J usage is TRDJ1; 12 bases line up with TRDD3. V lost 4 bases to trimming and J lost 3 bases; unmatched junction nucleotides: 21. The germline gives CDR1 TSWWSYY, CDR2 QGS. The CDR3 sequence is 21 residues long. The CDR3 loop is CALGANIPGAWGIRFSDKLIF. The CDR3 DNA follows: TGTGCTCTTGGGGCTAACATCCCGGGGGCCTGGGGGATACGGTTCTCCGATAAACTCATCTTT.

This clone was observed a few times. The J gene is TRDJ1, the V gene TRDV1; 13 bases are a match to TRDD3. The J segment lost 8 bases and the V segment lost 7 bases, leaving 31 bases of the junction unmatched. This CDR3 region has 22 residues. Germline CDR1 TSWWSYY, CDR2 QGS. The CDR3 DNA is TGTGCTCTTGTGGACATTCGGCCTTCTCGCCTTTTACTGGGGGATACGCCTGCAAAACTCATCTTT. It specifies CALVDIRPSRLLLGDTPAKLIF.

This clone was counted only a few times. The chain links TRDV1 to TRDJ1, with D possibly TRDD3 on 6 matching bases. The CDR3 is 16 amino acids. The germline gives CDR1 TSWWSYY, CDR2 QGS. Trimming took 5 bases from V and 8 from J, leaving 24 bases between them. CDR3 DNA: TGTGCTCTTGGGACTCATATTCGAAAGGGGGGAAGAAAACTCATCTTT. Residues: CALGTHIRKGGRKLIF.